This is a list of T cell receptor beta chains from one sample in a study of blood T cell repertoires in COVID-19. Sequencing used immunoSEQ multiplex PCR; TCRdb keeps in-frame clones, though not all of them. The sample comprises 120,000 to 150,000 clones, about 86% of which are singletons, and roughly 4.3% rests with the top ten. The source material was peripheral blood. These TCRs come from a woman in her thirties or forties with acute or convalescent COVID-19. The CDR3 runs from the conserved cysteine through the conserved F or W. Fields, in order: clone size, J gene, D gene, V gene, CDR3 protein, CDR3 DNA. A D gene is named only where the DNA matches it firmly. Clone size is not always given. Where it is, it says once, few, many or a class for expanded clones.

size: -; J: TRBJ1-2; D: -; V: TRBV7-9; CDR3: CASSLELSGGHGYTF; DNA: TGTGCCAGCAGCTTAGAGCTCTCAGGTGGTCATGGCTACACCTTC
size: once; J: TRBJ2-5; D: TRBD2; V: TRBV18; CDR3: CASSPLSTSGIGETQYF; DNA: TGTGCCAGCTCACCGCTATCGACTAGCGGGATAGGGGAGACCCAGTACTTC
size: -; J: TRBJ1-1; D: TRBD1; V: TRBV7-2; CDR3: CASSPRQGMNTEAFF; DNA: TGTGCCAGCAGCCCGCGACAGGGGATGAACACTGAAGCTTTCTTT
size: -; J: TRBJ2-2; D: -; V: TRBV19; CDR3: CASSRLGQTTGELFF; DNA: TGTGCCAGTAGTCGGCTGGGGCAGACCACCGGGGAGCTGTTTTTT
size: -; J: TRBJ2-7; D: -; V: TRBV6-2/TRBV6-3; CDR3: CASSAYDLYEQYF; DNA: TGTGCCAGCAGTGCCTATGATCTCTACGAGCAGTACTTC
size: once; J: TRBJ2-7; D: -; V: TRBV19; CDR3: CASSISQGIFHEQYF; DNA: TGTGCCAGTAGTATTAGCCAGGGTATTTTTCACGAGCAGTACTTC
size: -; J: TRBJ1-6; D: -; V: TRBV18; CDR3: CASSPGLREPLHF; DNA: TGTGCCAGCTCACCAGGATTACGGGAACCCCTCCACTTT
size: -; J: TRBJ2-3; D: -; V: TRBV5-1; CDR3: CASSSGTGGSYTDTQYF; DNA: TGCGCCAGCAGCTCCGGGACCGGAGGGTCTTACACAGATACGCAGTATTTT
size: -; J: TRBJ1-1; D: -; V: TRBV18; CDR3: CASSRDMNTEAFF; DNA: TGTGCCAGCTCACGCGATATGAACACTGAAGCTTTCTTT
size: -; J: TRBJ2-7; D: -; V: TRBV7-2; CDR3: CASSPAPRSSYEQYF; DNA: TGTGCCAGCAGCCCCGCTCCTAGGTCCTCCTACGAGCAGTACTTC
size: -; J: TRBJ2-7; D: TRBD2; V: TRBV10-3; CDR3: CAISGIGTSGFYEQYF; DNA: TGTGCCATCAGTGGGATAGGGACTAGCGGATTTTACGAGCAGTACTTC
size: -; J: TRBJ1-2; D: -; V: TRBV4-3; CDR3: CASSQVGENYGYTF; DNA: TGCGCCAGCAGCCAAGTGGGAGAGAACTATGGCTACACCTTC
size: -; J: TRBJ2-1; D: -; V: TRBV6-2/TRBV6-3; CDR3: CASSYYRSSYNEQFF; DNA: TGTGCCAGCAGCTATTATCGGAGCTCCTACAATGAGCAGTTCTTC
size: -; J: TRBJ2-3; D: -; V: TRBV3-1/TRBV3-2; CDR3: CASSQGPLEADTQYF; DNA: TGTGCCAGCAGCCAAGGCCCCTTAGAGGCAGATACGCAGTATTTT
size: -; J: TRBJ1-3; D: -; V: TRBV10-3; CDR3: CAISEEVLRLDMDTIYF; DNA: TGTGCCATCAGTGAGGAGGTCTTAAGACTCGATATGGACACCATATATTTT
size: -; J: TRBJ2-7; D: -; V: TRBV12-3/TRBV12-4; CDR3: CASSFAEVQYF; DNA: TGTGCCAGCAGTTTTGCCGAGGTGCAGTACTTC
size: -; J: TRBJ1-1; D: TRBD1; V: TRBV27; CDR3: CASRSTGMAFF; DNA: TGTGCCAGCAGGTCGACAGGGATGGCTTTCTTT
size: -; J: TRBJ1-1; D: -; V: TRBV28; CDR3: CASSLWDSEAFF; DNA: TGTGCCAGCAGTTTATGGGACAGTGAAGCTTTCTTT
size: -; J: TRBJ1-5; D: TRBD1; V: TRBV28; CDR3: CATSGTDYFVQPQHF; DNA: TGTGCCACCTCCGGGACAGACTATTTCGTTCAGCCCCAGCATTTT
size: -; J: TRBJ1-1; D: -; V: TRBV6-5; CDR3: CASSYPEINTEAFF; DNA: TGTGCCAGCAGTTACCCCGAGATAAACACTGAAGCTTTCTTT
size: -; J: TRBJ1-2; D: -; V: TRBV4-3; CDR3: CASSQDRGRGRSYGYTF; DNA: TGCGCCAGCAGCCAAGATCGGGGGAGGGGAAGGAGCTATGGCTACACCTTC
size: -; J: TRBJ1-5; D: TRBD1; V: TRBV28; CDR3: CASSDRVFNQPQHF; DNA: TGTGCCAGCAGCGACAGGGTTTTCAATCAGCCCCAGCATTTT
size: -; J: TRBJ1-1; D: -; V: TRBV4-3; CDR3: CASSLVGVGTEAFF; DNA: TGCGCCAGCAGCCTGGTAGGGGTGGGCACTGAAGCTTTCTTT
size: -; J: TRBJ1-2; D: TRBD1; V: TRBV28; CDR3: CASSLFLAGGNYGYTF; DNA: TGTGCCAGCAGTTTATTCCTCGCAGGGGGCAACTATGGCTACACCTTC
size: -; J: TRBJ2-2; D: TRBD2; V: TRBV7-2; CDR3: CASGGTSGRRDTGELFF; DNA: TGTGCCAGCGGAGGGACTAGCGGGAGAAGGGACACCGGGGAGCTGTTTTTT
size: few; J: TRBJ2-5; D: -; V: TRBV10-3; CDR3: CAISEPEVRTQYF; DNA: TGTGCCATCAGTGAGCCGGAGGTCCGGACCCAGTACTTC
size: -; J: TRBJ1-1; D: TRBD1; V: TRBV7-8; CDR3: CASSLYRGKDTEAFF; DNA: TGTGCCAGCAGCTTATACAGGGGGAAGGACACTGAAGCTTTCTTT
size: -; J: TRBJ1-2; D: -; V: TRBV30; CDR3: CAWTLRGSSYGYTF; DNA: TGTGCCTGGACCCTAAGAGGCAGTTCCTATGGCTACACCTTC
size: -; J: TRBJ1-1; D: -; V: TRBV18; CDR3: CASSPLVTGSMNTEAFF; DNA: TGTGCCAGCTCACCGCTTGTAACAGGTTCCATGAACACTGAAGCTTTCTTT
size: few; J: TRBJ1-2; D: TRBD1; V: TRBV2; CDR3: CASSLGTGSLGGGYTF; DNA: TGTGCCAGCAGTCTAGGGACAGGTTCATTAGGGGGAGGCTACACCTTC
size: -; J: TRBJ2-2; D: TRBD2; V: TRBV6-4; CDR3: CASSDTSENTGELFF; DNA: TGTGCCAGCAGTGATACTAGCGAGAACACCGGGGAGCTGTTTTTT
size: many; J: TRBJ2-3; D: TRBD2; V: TRBV6-4; CDR3: CASSSGEPTDTQYF; DNA: TGTGCCAGCAGCAGCGGGGAACCCACAGATACGCAGTATTTT
size: -; J: TRBJ1-1; D: -; V: TRBV2; CDR3: CASNSPRPGNTEAFF; DNA: TGTGCCAGCAACTCCCCTCGGCCGGGGAACACTGAAGCTTTCTTT
size: -; J: TRBJ1-3; D: -; V: TRBV2; CDR3: CASNRVGNTIYF; DNA: TGTGCCAGCAATCGAGTGGGAAACACCATATATTTT
size: -; J: TRBJ1-4; D: TRBD1; V: TRBV4-3; CDR3: CASSQEKAGGNEKLFF; DNA: TGCGCCAGCAGCCAAGAAAAGGCAGGGGGTAATGAAAAACTGTTTTTT
size: -; J: TRBJ1-1; D: TRBD1; V: TRBV7-9; CDR3: CASSLMRYLFGTGNTEAFF; DNA: TGTGCCAGCAGCTTAATGCGGTACCTGTTCGGGACAGGGAACACTGAAGCTTTCTTT
size: -; J: TRBJ2-7; D: TRBD1; V: TRBV6-2/TRBV6-3; CDR3: CASSYPRDSPPSEQYF; DNA: TGTGCCAGCAGTTACCCTCGGGACAGCCCACCTAGTGAGCAGTACTTC
size: -; J: TRBJ2-5; D: TRBD2; V: TRBV19; CDR3: CASSIDPGGLVETQYF; DNA: TGTGCCAGTAGTATAGATCCGGGGGGACTAGTGGAGACCCAGTACTTC
size: -; J: TRBJ2-7; D: TRBD2; V: TRBV30; CDR3: CAWSAGTSGGRGEQYF; DNA: TGTGCCTGGAGTGCCGGGACTAGCGGGGGAAGGGGCGAGCAGTACTTC
size: -; J: TRBJ1-1; D: -; V: TRBV2; CDR3: CASKLQGAPTEAFF; DNA: TGTGCCAGCAAGTTACAGGGTGCCCCAACTGAAGCTTTCTTT
size: -; J: TRBJ2-2; D: TRBD1; V: TRBV5-1; CDR3: CASSSSGTGFPGELFF; DNA: TGCGCCAGCAGCTCCTCCGGGACAGGGTTCCCCGGGGAGCTGTTTTTT
size: -; J: TRBJ2-3; D: TRBD2; V: TRBV29-1; CDR3: CSVDPGLASSDTQYF; DNA: TGCAGCGTCGATCCGGGACTAGCATCATCGGATACGCAGTATTTT
size: -; J: TRBJ2-7; D: -; V: TRBV11-1; CDR3: CASSLQGYEQYF; DNA: TGTGCCAGCAGCTTACAGGGATACGAGCAGTACTTC
size: few; J: TRBJ1-1; D: -; V: TRBV9; CDR3: CASTSGPMNTEAFF; DNA: TGTGCCAGCACCTCAGGGCCAATGAACACTGAAGCTTTCTTT
size: -; J: TRBJ1-2; D: TRBD1; V: TRBV19; CDR3: CASSILLGDSYGYTF; DNA: TGTGCCAGTAGTATCCTCCTAGGGGACAGCTATGGCTACACCTTC
size: -; J: TRBJ2-1; D: TRBD1; V: TRBV7-9; CDR3: CASSSTKLRDRGVGEQFF; DNA: TGTGCCAGCAGCTCGACTAAACTCCGGGACAGGGGAGTGGGTGAGCAGTTCTTC
size: -; J: TRBJ2-3; D: -; V: TRBV10-2; CDR3: CATQVSLYQDTQYF; DNA: TGCGCCACGCAGGTCAGCCTGTATCAAGATACGCAGTATTTT
size: once; J: TRBJ1-3; D: -; V: TRBV5-1; CDR3: CASSLVPGVSFPLLGNTIYF; DNA: TGCGCCAGCAGCTTGGTGCCGGGGGTCAGTTTCCCTTTATTGGGAAACACCATATATTTT
size: -; J: TRBJ2-1; D: -; V: TRBV6-5; CDR3: CASSWGLLNEQFF; DNA: TGTGCCAGCAGTTGGGGACTCCTTAATGAGCAGTTCTTC
size: -; J: TRBJ2-7; D: TRBD1; V: TRBV7-9; CDR3: CASSSGTGQSYEQYF; DNA: TGTGCCAGCAGCTCTGGGACAGGGCAATCCTACGAGCAGTACTTC
size: -; J: TRBJ2-5; D: TRBD2; V: TRBV7-2; CDR3: CASSPRLAGGPKKETQYF; DNA: TGTGCCAGCAGCCCAAGACTAGCGGGAGGGCCAAAAAAAGAGACCCAGTACTTC
size: -; J: TRBJ2-5; D: -; V: TRBV5-4; CDR3: CASSLDRVETQYF; DNA: TGTGCCAGCAGCTTGGACAGGGTTGAGACCCAGTACTTC
size: -; J: TRBJ2-7; D: TRBD1; V: TRBV6-5; CDR3: CASGPGTVTYEQYF; DNA: TGTGCCAGCGGTCCCGGGACAGTAACCTACGAGCAGTACTTC
size: once; J: TRBJ2-1; D: -; V: TRBV5-6; CDR3: CASSSYREISYNEQFF; DNA: TGTGCCAGCAGCTCATACCGGGAGATCTCCTACAATGAGCAGTTCTTC
size: -; J: TRBJ1-6; D: -; V: TRBV3-1/TRBV3-2; CDR3: CASSTREYRSPLHF; DNA: TGTGCCAGCAGCACCCGGGAATATCGTTCACCCCTCCACTTT
size: -; J: TRBJ2-5; D: -; V: TRBV21-1; CDR3: CASSTSPRDTETQYF; DNA: TGTGCCAGCAGCACTTCCCCCAGGGATACGGAGACCCAGTACTTC
size: -; J: TRBJ2-2; D: -; V: TRBV30; CDR3: CAWSVGRRYRVGGELFF; DNA: TGTGCCTGGAGTGTAGGGAGGCGTTACCGGGTTGGCGGGGAGCTGTTTTTT